The rows below give T cell receptor beta chains drawn from one sample of a study of T cell repertoires in cytomegalovirus infection. TCRdb re-analysed the reads in MiXCR, keeping a single row per CDR3 protein. The profile covers about 310,000 distinct CDR3 sequences, with 25% appearing a single time and roughly 13% taken by the ten largest. For these receptors, no antigen is known. The sequenced sample was cultured PBMCs, obtained from culture after CMV antigen stimulation. The receptors shown here come from a human donor in good health (CMV status not recorded). Some clones in this sample may be carry-over from other donors' samples. The CDR3 runs from the conserved cysteine through the conserved F or W. The order of the fields is CDR3 length, J gene, clone size, D gene, V gene, CDR3 protein, CDR3 DNA. D genes are given only for firm matches. Where a row states a size, it is once, few, many or the class of an expanded clone; other rows omit it.

length: 15; J: TRBJ2-7; size: -; D: TRBD1; V: TRBV7-9; CDR3: CASSSQRDRENEQYF; DNA: TGTGCCAGCAGCTCGCAACGGGACAGGGAGAACGAGCAGTACTTC
length: 14; J: TRBJ1-1; size: many; D: TRBD1; V: TRBV7-2; CDR3: CASSVGQGRTEAFF; DNA: TGTGCCAGCAGCGTCGGACAGGGGAGGACTGAAGCTTTCTTT
length: 15; J: TRBJ2-5; size: many; D: TRBD1; V: TRBV28; CDR3: CASSLGTELWETQYF; DNA: TGTGCCAGCAGCCTCGGGACAGAGCTTTGGGAGACCCAGTACTTC
length: 15; J: TRBJ2-2; size: many; D: -; V: TRBV7-9; CDR3: CASSKPAGGAGELFF; DNA: TGTGCCAGCAGCAAACCTGCTGGGGGAGCCGGGGAGCTGTTTTTT
length: 18; J: TRBJ2-1; size: few; D: -; V: TRBV6-2/TRBV6-3; CDR3: CASSYSPGLQRVYNEQFF; DNA: TGTGCCAGCAGTTACTCTCCGGGACTCCAGCGGGTTTACAATGAGCAGTTCTTC
length: 13; J: TRBJ1-2; size: few; D: -; V: TRBV7-6; CDR3: CASSLAPLDGYTF; DNA: TGTGCCAGCAGCTTAGCGCCCCTCGATGGCTACACCTTC
length: 17; J: TRBJ1-5; size: many; D: TRBD1; V: TRBV7-2; CDR3: CASSLGGQGASNQPQHF; DNA: TGTGCCAGCAGCTTAGGGGGACAGGGGGCTAGCAATCAGCCCCAGCATTTT
length: 12; J: TRBJ1-4; size: -; D: TRBD1; V: TRBV6-2/TRBV6-3; CDR3: CASTTGYEKLFF; DNA: TGTGCCAGCACGACAGGGTATGAAAAACTGTTTTTT
length: 14; J: TRBJ1-2; size: -; D: TRBD1; V: TRBV6-2/TRBV6-3; CDR3: CASRSGQRDYGYTF; DNA: TGTGCCAGCAGGTCGGGACAGAGAGACTATGGCTACACCTTC
length: 16; J: TRBJ2-1; size: many; D: TRBD2; V: TRBV7-2; CDR3: CASSTAGTSGRNEQFF; DNA: TGTGCCAGCAGCACGGCCGGGACTAGCGGGAGAAATGAGCAGTTCTTC
length: 14; J: TRBJ2-5; size: many; D: -; V: TRBV7-2; CDR3: CASSHGQWGETQYF; DNA: TGTGCCAGCAGCCACGGACAGTGGGGGGAGACCCAGTACTTC
length: 15; J: TRBJ2-7; size: many; D: -; V: TRBV7-9; CDR3: CASSLARDPLYEQYF; DNA: TGTGCCAGCAGCTTAGCACGGGATCCCCTCTACGAGCAGTACTTC
length: 15; J: TRBJ2-7; size: -; D: -; V: TRBV5-3; CDR3: CASSLVQTVPYEQYF; DNA: TGTGCCAGCAGCTTGGTCCAGACAGTCCCCTACGAGCAGTACTTC
length: 12; J: TRBJ2-3; size: -; D: -; V: TRBV10-3; CDR3: CAIGGHTDTQYF; DNA: TGTGCCATCGGTGGGCACACAGATACGCAGTATTTT
length: 14; J: TRBJ1-1; size: -; D: -; V: TRBV6-2/TRBV6-3; CDR3: CASSYRGSGTEAFF; DNA: TGTGCCAGCAGTTACAGGGGCAGCGGCACTGAAGCTTTCTTT
length: 12; J: TRBJ2-7; size: -; D: TRBD2; V: TRBV28; CDR3: CASSLQERGLLF; DNA: TGTGCCAGCAGTTTACAGGAGCGGGGACTACTCTTC
length: 14; J: TRBJ1-2; size: many; D: -; V: TRBV7-2; CDR3: CASSLFEQGYGYTF; DNA: TGTGCCAGCAGCTTATTCGAGCAGGGCTATGGCTACACCTTC
length: 15; J: TRBJ1-6; size: -; D: -; V: TRBV11-3; CDR3: CASSLGTAFDSPLHF; DNA: TGTGCCAGCAGCTTGGGAACCGCCTTTGATTCACCCCTCCACTTT
length: 13; J: TRBJ2-1; size: -; D: -; V: TRBV28; CDR3: CASTLGARQEQFF; DNA: TGTGCCAGCACCCTGGGGGCCAGACAGGAGCAGTTCTTC
length: 16; J: TRBJ2-3; size: few; D: TRBD2; V: TRBV24-1; CDR3: CATSGLAGGRSDTQYF; DNA: TGTGCCACCAGTGGACTAGCGGGAGGGCGGTCAGATACGCAGTATTTT
length: 14; J: TRBJ2-1; size: few; D: TRBD1; V: TRBV6-6; CDR3: CASSWDRAYNEQFF; DNA: TGTGCCAGCAGTTGGGACAGGGCGTACAATGAGCAGTTCTTC
length: 15; J: TRBJ2-5; size: few; D: TRBD1; V: TRBV6-6; CDR3: CASSDLTGGQETQYF; DNA: TGTGCCAGCAGTGACCTAACAGGGGGACAAGAGACCCAGTACTTC
length: 13; J: TRBJ1-5; size: -; D: -; V: TRBV19; CDR3: CASSTNGGQPQHF; DNA: TGTGCCAGTAGCACCAACGGCGGCCAGCCCCAGCATTTT
length: 12; J: TRBJ1-2; size: few; D: TRBD1; V: TRBV20-1; CDR3: CSASTGGHGYTF; DNA: TGCAGTGCTAGTACAGGGGGTCATGGCTACACCTTC
length: 12; J: TRBJ1-1; size: -; D: TRBD1; V: TRBV10-3; CDR3: CAVGQGGTEAFF; DNA: TGTGCCGTCGGACAGGGAGGAACTGAAGCTTTCTTT
length: 15; J: TRBJ2-5; size: few; D: -; V: TRBV20-1; CDR3: CSARDRRGSQETQYF; DNA: TGCAGTGCTAGAGATCGTCGGGGATCCCAAGAGACCCAGTACTTC
length: 16; J: TRBJ2-3; size: -; D: TRBD2; V: TRBV13; CDR3: CASSYSGEYGGDTQYF; DNA: TGTGCCAGCAGTTATAGCGGGGAGTATGGAGGCGATACGCAGTATTTT
length: 17; J: TRBJ2-7; size: -; D: TRBD2; V: TRBV28; CDR3: CASSPTSGRAVKYVQYF; DNA: TGTGCCAGCAGTCCAACTAGCGGGAGGGCCGTTAAGTACGTGCAGTACTTC
length: 18; J: TRBJ2-7; size: few; D: -; V: TRBV7-9; CDR3: CASSLVDFGAQGWYEQYF; DNA: TGTGCCAGCAGCTTAGTTGATTTTGGTGCACAGGGATGGTACGAGCAGTACTTC
length: 17; J: TRBJ2-1; size: few; D: -; V: TRBV7-2; CDR3: CASSLPSGARSGNEQFF; DNA: TGTGCCAGCAGCCTCCCCTCTGGGGCGCGGTCAGGCAATGAGCAGTTCTTC
length: 14; J: TRBJ2-4; size: -; D: -; V: TRBV6-5; CDR3: CASSYLLSKNIQYF; DNA: TGTGCCAGCAGTTATCTCTTATCCAAAAACATTCAGTACTTC
length: 16; J: TRBJ1-5; size: few; D: TRBD1; V: TRBV4-1; CDR3: CASSQEGTGGNQPQHF; DNA: TGCGCCAGCAGCCAAGAAGGGACAGGGGGTAATCAGCCCCAGCATTTT
length: 15; J: TRBJ2-1; size: -; D: -; V: TRBV5-6; CDR3: CASSLVVSLWNEQFF; DNA: TGTGCCAGCAGCTTGGTCGTTAGTTTATGGAATGAGCAGTTCTTC
length: 17; J: TRBJ2-5; size: -; D: TRBD2; V: TRBV12-3/TRBV12-4; CDR3: CASSPWERAGNQETQYF; DNA: TGTGCCAGCAGCCCCTGGGAGCGAGCGGGGAACCAAGAGACCCAGTACTTC
length: 14; J: TRBJ1-3; size: -; D: -; V: TRBV10-3; CDR3: CAISDGSSGNTIYF; DNA: TGTGCCATCAGTGATGGGTCCTCTGGAAACACCATATATTTT
length: 14; J: TRBJ2-1; size: few; D: -; V: TRBV20-1; CDR3: CSARVAAVPPEQFF; DNA: TGCAGTGCTAGAGTCGCGGCCGTACCCCCTGAGCAGTTCTTC
length: 15; J: TRBJ2-1; size: -; D: TRBD2; V: TRBV6-1; CDR3: CASSELAGVYNEQFF; DNA: TGTGCCAGCAGTGAACTAGCGGGAGTCTACAATGAGCAGTTCTTC
length: 15; J: TRBJ2-1; size: -; D: TRBD2; V: TRBV5-1; CDR3: CASSLDTSGGNEQFF; DNA: TGCGCCAGCAGCTTGGATACTAGCGGGGGCAATGAGCAGTTCTTC
length: 15; J: TRBJ2-1; size: -; D: -; V: TRBV20-1; CDR3: CSAREGGSPSIEQFF; DNA: TGCAGTGCTAGAGAAGGAGGGAGCCCCTCTATTGAGCAGTTCTTC
length: 13; J: TRBJ2-3; size: -; D: TRBD1; V: TRBV19; CDR3: CASSRTGSDTQYF; DNA: TGTGCCAGTAGTAGGACAGGCTCAGATACGCAGTATTTT
length: 17; J: TRBJ2-1; size: -; D: TRBD2; V: TRBV12-5; CDR3: CASGLAPLAGGDNEQFF; DNA: TGTGCTAGTGGTTTGGCCCCTCTAGCGGGAGGGGACAATGAGCAGTTCTTC
length: 14; J: TRBJ2-3; size: many; D: TRBD1; V: TRBV4-2; CDR3: CASSQGTGTDTQYF; DNA: TGTGCCAGCAGCCAAGGGACAGGTACAGATACGCAGTATTTT
length: 16; J: TRBJ2-3; size: many; D: -; V: TRBV7-2; CDR3: CASSFNHPASTDTQYF; DNA: TGTGCCAGCAGCTTTAATCACCCCGCTAGCACAGATACGCAGTATTTT
length: 13; J: TRBJ2-5; size: -; D: TRBD2; V: TRBV18; CDR3: CASSGLAEETQYF; DNA: TGTGCCAGCTCGGGACTAGCTGAAGAGACCCAGTACTTC
length: 19; J: TRBJ1-2; size: -; D: TRBD1; V: TRBV4-1; CDR3: CASSQDRDRALANLYGYTF; DNA: TGCGCCAGCAGCCAAGACCGGGACAGGGCGCTAGCGAACTTGTATGGCTACACCTTC
length: 14; J: TRBJ2-3; size: once; D: -; V: TRBV24-1; CDR3: CATSGSQNLDTQYF; DNA: TGTGCCACCAGCGGGTCTCAAAACCTTGATACGCAGTATTTT
length: 14; J: TRBJ2-5; size: few; D: TRBD1; V: TRBV7-2; CDR3: CASSTIDRGVTQYF; DNA: TGTGCCAGCAGCACAATAGACAGGGGGGTGACCCAGTACTTC
length: 14; J: TRBJ1-2; size: -; D: -; V: TRBV7-2; CDR3: CASSLVVQGHGYTF; DNA: TGTGCCAGCAGCTTAGTAGTGCAGGGACATGGCTACACCTTC
length: 16; J: TRBJ1-5; size: few; D: TRBD1; V: TRBV19; CDR3: CATTGTGDPNNQPQHF; DNA: TGTGCCACAACCGGGACAGGGGACCCAAACAATCAGCCCCAGCATTTT
length: 17; J: TRBJ1-1; size: few; D: TRBD1; V: TRBV7-9; CDR3: CASSRLTGASMNTEAFF; DNA: TGTGCCAGCAGCCGTCTCACAGGGGCATCCATGAACACTGAAGCTTTCTTT
length: 21; J: TRBJ1-5; size: -; D: TRBD1; V: TRBV6-1; CDR3: CASCETLLRPGTGGSNQPQHF; DNA: TGTGCCAGCTGTGAAACTCTACTCCGACCCGGGACAGGGGGTAGCAATCAGCCCCAGCATTTT
length: 14; J: TRBJ2-3; size: -; D: -; V: TRBV5-1; CDR3: CASSWGDSTDTQYF; DNA: TGCGCCAGCAGCTGGGGGGATAGCACAGATACGCAGTATTTT
length: 15; J: TRBJ2-7; size: many; D: TRBD1; V: TRBV7-2; CDR3: CASSFGTGFNNEQYF; DNA: TGTGCCAGCAGCTTTGGGACAGGGTTTAACAACGAGCAGTACTTC